What follows are 10 T cell receptor beta chains derived from one specimen sequenced in a study of response to subunit inactivated influenza vaccine. TCRdb reprocessed the RT-PCR reads via MiXCR and lists one record per CDR3 protein. The sample holds about 570,000 distinct CDR3 sequences, about 11% seen once. A further study also used this sample, focusing on T cells expressing NK-cell markers. Per that paper: As the method of synthesis, 5'RACE template switching with UMIs yielded TCR beta cDNA.

Here the sequenced sample was PBMCs from blood, taken on the day of vaccination. These receptors were collected from a man aged 50 to 59 who received an inactivated influenza vaccine.

This clonotype was recorded at least ten times. V usage is TRBV6-5 and J usage is TRBJ1-6; TRBD1 agrees at 9 bases. Unmatched junction bases numbered 3, after V lost 0 bases and J lost 9 bases. Germline CDR1 and CDR2: MNHEY and SVGAGI. The CDR3 is made up of 15 amino acids. CDR3 loop: CASSYSGQGGSPLHF. Written as DNA, the CDR3 is TGTGCCAGCAGTTACTCGGGACAGGGCGGTTCACCCCTCCACTTT.

This clonotype has a handful of counts. In DNA form, the CDR3 reads TGTGCCAGCAGTTCACGAAAACAGGGAGGATCACCCCTCCACTTT. Translated: CASSSRKQGGSPLHF. The chain has TRBV6-5 and TRBJ1-6, with a tentative D call TRBD1 (6 bases). The germline CDR1 and CDR2 sequences are MNHEY and SVGAGI. This CDR3 spans 15 amino acids. V was shortened by 4 bases and J by 10 bases, with 17 bases between the two germline ends.

The table lists this clonotype with a few counts. The J gene is TRBJ2-1, the V gene TRBV4-2, with 13 bases fitting TRBD2. The CDR3 consists of 16 residues. The germline V gene encodes CDR1 LGHNA and CDR2 YNFKEQ. Trimming removed 4 bases from V and 9 bases from J; junction bases left unmatched: 9. CDR3 protein: CASSPPGLAGVGEQFF. In nucleotides, the CDR3 is TGTGCCAGCAGCCCCCCAGGACTAGCGGGGGTAGGTGAGCAGTTCTTC.

This clonotype was observed a few times. The V and J genes are TRBV7-2 and TRBJ2-1; weak D call: TRBD2 (6 bases). This CDR3 is built from 14 residues. The V and J ends lost 5 bases and 7 bases respectively, with 15 bases between them. CDR1 and CDR2 from the germline V gene are SGHTA and FQGNSA. The CDR3 sequence: CASSAGLSVNEQFF. CDR3 bases: TGTGCCAGCAGCGCGGGACTTTCGGTGAATGAGCAGTTCTTC.

This clonotype was seen a few times. The rearrangement joins TRBV7-2 to TRBJ2-1, with no clear D. There are 12 residues in the CDR3. Germline assignment: CDR1 SGHTA and CDR2 FQGNSA. Trimming left V 5 bases short and J 6 bases short, with 8 bases between. The CDR3 is CASSPESNEQFF. CDR3 in DNA: TGTGCCAGCAGCCCTGAGAGCAATGAGCAGTTCTTC.

This clonotype appeared a few times. The chain is built from TRBV5-1 and TRBJ2-7; 9 bases line up with TRBD2. This CDR3 is built from 16 residues. Germline CDR1 reads SGHRS; CDR2 reads YFSETQ. V shed 1 base, J shed 2 bases, and the junction held 7 bases outside the gene matches. The CDR3 region has the DNA TGCGCCAGCAGCTTGCTTCCTAGCGGGGAAACCTACGAGCAGTACTTC. Residues: CASSLLPSGETYEQYF.

This clonotype showed up just a few times. This sequence joins TRBV7-2 and TRBJ2-1; the D is unclear. This CDR3 spans 14 amino acids. Germline V gene lookup returns CDR1 SGHTA and CDR2 FQGNSA. The V gene lost 5 bases and the J gene lost 5 bases, with 13 bases spanning the gap. The CDR3: CASSPPPIDNEQFF. The CDR3 bases are TGTGCCAGCAGCCCCCCCCCGATAGACAATGAGCAGTTCTTC.

This clonotype was picked up a small number of times. The V call is TRBV10-3, the J call TRBJ2-5, with a possible D match to TRBD2 (7 bases). Germline CDR1 reads ENHRY; CDR2 reads SYGVKD. The V and J ends lost 3 bases and 2 bases respectively, with 10 bases between them. The CDR3 has 14 residues. CDR3 coding DNA: TGTGCCATCAGTGACAGGGGAGGGCAAGAGACCCAGTACTTC. Its protein is CAISDRGGQETQYF.

This clonotype has just a few counts. The chain employs TRBV15 and TRBJ2-5; TRBD1 aligns across 7 bases. Per germline, CDR1 LNHNV and CDR2 YYDKDF (reference sequence). The ends lost 2 bases at V and 1 base at J; junction bases unmatched: 7. The CDR3 extends over 16 amino acids. The CDR3 is CATSRFKGQPQETQYF. CDR3 in DNA: TGTGCCACCAGCAGATTCAAGGGACAGCCCCAAGAGACCCAGTACTTC.

J is TRBJ2-3 and V is TRBV5-1; 7 nucleotides align to TRBD2. The CDR3 runs to 15 residues. Germline CDR1 SGHRS, CDR2 YFSETQ. V lost 1 base and J lost 3; bases outside the gene matches: 5. The CDR3 loop is CASSLWGGETDTQYF. The CDR3 DNA reads TGCGCCAGCAGCTTGTGGGGGGGTGAAACAGATACGCAGTATTTT.